The entry below describes one T cell receptor beta chain. Using its own MiXCR run on the RT-PCR reads, TCRdb lists one record per CDR3 protein. Among 35,000 or so distinct CDR3 sequences, almost 60% were seen once, and the ten largest hold 4.5%. This sample stems from a study of yellow fever vaccine responses in identical twins. CDR3 size: 15 residues. The V end lost 3 bases, the J end lost 2 bases, and 13 bases lay between the germline ends. Looked up from germline, CDR1 is SEHNR and CDR2 is FQNEAQ (reference sequence). The source was T cells from blood (PBMCs), unsorted or a sorted subset (not recorded which), collected before or after yellow fever vaccination (not recorded which). The chain has TRBV7-9 and TRBJ1-2; D is ambiguous. This sequence was found in a woman under 30 who received the yellow fever vaccine. The CDR3 DNA sequence: TGTGCCAGCAGCTTGGGTTCGCAGGCCAACTATGGCTACACCTTC. It is translated as CASSLGSQANYGYTF.